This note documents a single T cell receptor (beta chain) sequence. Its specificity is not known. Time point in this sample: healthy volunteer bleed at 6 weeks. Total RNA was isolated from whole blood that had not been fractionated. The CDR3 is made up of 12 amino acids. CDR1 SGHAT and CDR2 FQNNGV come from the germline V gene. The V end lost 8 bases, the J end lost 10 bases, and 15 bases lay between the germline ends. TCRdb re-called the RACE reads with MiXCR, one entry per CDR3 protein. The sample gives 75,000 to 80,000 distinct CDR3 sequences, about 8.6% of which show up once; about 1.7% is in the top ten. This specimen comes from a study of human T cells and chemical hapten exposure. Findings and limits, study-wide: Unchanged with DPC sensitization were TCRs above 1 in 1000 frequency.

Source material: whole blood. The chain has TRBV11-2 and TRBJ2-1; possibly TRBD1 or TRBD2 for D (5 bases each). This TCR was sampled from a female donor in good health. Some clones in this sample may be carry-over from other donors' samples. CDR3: CASQISGAEQFF. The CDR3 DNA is TGTGCCAGCCAAATCTCCGGGGCCGAGCAGTTCTTC.